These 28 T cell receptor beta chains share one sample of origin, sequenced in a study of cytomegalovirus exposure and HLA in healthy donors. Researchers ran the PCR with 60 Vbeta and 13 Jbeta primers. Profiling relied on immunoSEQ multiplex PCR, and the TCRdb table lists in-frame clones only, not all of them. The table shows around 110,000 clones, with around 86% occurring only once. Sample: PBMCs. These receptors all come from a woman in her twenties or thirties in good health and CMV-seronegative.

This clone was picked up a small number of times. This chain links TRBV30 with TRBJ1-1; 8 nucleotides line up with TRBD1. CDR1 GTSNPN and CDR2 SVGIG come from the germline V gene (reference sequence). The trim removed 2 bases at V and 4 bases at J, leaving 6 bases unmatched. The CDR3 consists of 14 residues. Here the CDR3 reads CAWSYYRGGTEAFF. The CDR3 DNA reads TGTGCCTGGAGTTACTACAGGGGGGGCACTGAAGCTTTCTTT.

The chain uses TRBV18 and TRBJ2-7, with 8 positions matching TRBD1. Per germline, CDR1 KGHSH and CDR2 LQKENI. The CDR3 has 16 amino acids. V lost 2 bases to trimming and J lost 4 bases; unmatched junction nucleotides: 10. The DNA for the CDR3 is TGTGCCAGCTCACCAAACTCAGGGGGCGTCGGGTACGAGCAGTACTTC. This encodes CASSPNSGGVGYEQYF.

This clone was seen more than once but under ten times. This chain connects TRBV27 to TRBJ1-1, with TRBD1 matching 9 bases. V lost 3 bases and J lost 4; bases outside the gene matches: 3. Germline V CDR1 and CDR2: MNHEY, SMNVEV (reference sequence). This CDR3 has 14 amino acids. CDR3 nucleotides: TGTGCCAGCAGTTTCGCGACAGGGGGCACTGAAGCTTTCTTT. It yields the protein CASSFATGGTEAFF.

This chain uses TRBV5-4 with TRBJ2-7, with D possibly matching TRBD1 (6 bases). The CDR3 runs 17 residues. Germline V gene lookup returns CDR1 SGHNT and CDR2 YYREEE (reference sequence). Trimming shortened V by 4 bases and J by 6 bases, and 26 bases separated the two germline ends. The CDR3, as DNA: TGTGCCAGCAGCGCTCCGGACAACATGGGGGCGCACGGCGAGCAGTACTTC. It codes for CASSAPDNMGAHGEQYF.

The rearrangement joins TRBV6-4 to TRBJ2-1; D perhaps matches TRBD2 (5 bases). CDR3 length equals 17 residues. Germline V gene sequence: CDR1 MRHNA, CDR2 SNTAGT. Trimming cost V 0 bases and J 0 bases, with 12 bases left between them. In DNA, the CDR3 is TGTGCCAGCAGTGACTCGACCGGGATCAGCTCCTACAATGAGCAGTTCTTC. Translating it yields CASSDSTGISSYNEQFF.

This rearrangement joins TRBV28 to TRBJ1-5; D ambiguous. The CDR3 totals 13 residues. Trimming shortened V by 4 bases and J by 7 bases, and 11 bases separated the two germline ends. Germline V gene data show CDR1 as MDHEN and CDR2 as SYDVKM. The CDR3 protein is CASSSAGIQPQHF. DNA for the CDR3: TGTGCCAGCAGTTCCGCCGGGATCCAGCCCCAGCATTTT.

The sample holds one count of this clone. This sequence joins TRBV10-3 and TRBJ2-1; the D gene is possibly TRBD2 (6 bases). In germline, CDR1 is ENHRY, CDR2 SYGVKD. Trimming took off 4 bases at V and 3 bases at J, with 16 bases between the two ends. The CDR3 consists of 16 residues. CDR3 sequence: CAISVLGRRNYNEQFF. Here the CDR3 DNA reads TGTGCCATCAGTGTTTTGGGGAGGAGAAACTACAATGAGCAGTTCTTC.

The CDR3, as DNA: TGTGCCAGCAGCTTAGGAGGGAGGGCGATGGATGAGCAGTTCTTC. It translates to CASSLGGRAMDEQFF. The rearrangement uses TRBV11-3 and TRBJ2-1; TRBD2 agrees at 7 bases. V lost 1 base to trimming and J lost 8 bases; unmatched junction nucleotides: 8. Per germline, CDR1 SGHNT and CDR2 YENEEA. The length of the CDR3 is 15 residues. The full variable domain, completed using reference TRBV11-3 and TRBJ2-1, is EAGVVQSPRYKIIEKKQPVAFWCNPISGHNTLYWYLQNLGQGPELLIRYENEEAVDDSQLPKDRFSAERLKGVDSTLKIQPAELGDSAVYLCASSLGGRAMDEQFFGPGTRLTVL.

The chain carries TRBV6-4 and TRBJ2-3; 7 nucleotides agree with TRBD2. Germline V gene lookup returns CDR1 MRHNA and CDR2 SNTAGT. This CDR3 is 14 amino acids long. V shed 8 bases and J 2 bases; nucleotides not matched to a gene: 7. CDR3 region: CASSAGDDTDTQYF. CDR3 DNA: TGTGCCAGCTCTGCGGGGGATGACACAGATACGCAGTATTTT.

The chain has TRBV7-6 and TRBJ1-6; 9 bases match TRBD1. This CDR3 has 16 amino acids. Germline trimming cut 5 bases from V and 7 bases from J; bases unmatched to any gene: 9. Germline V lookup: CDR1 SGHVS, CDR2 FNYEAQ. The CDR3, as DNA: TGTGCCAGCAGCCCAGGACAGGGGCTCACCAATTCACCCCTCCACTTT. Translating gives CASSPGQGLTNSPLHF.

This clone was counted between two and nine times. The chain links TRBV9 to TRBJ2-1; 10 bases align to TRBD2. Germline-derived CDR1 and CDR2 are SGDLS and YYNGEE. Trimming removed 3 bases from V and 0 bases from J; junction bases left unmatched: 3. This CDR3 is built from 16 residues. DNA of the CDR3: TGTGCCAGCAGCGGTAGCGGGAGGAACTCCTACAATGAGCAGTTCTTC. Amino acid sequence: CASSGSGRNSYNEQFF. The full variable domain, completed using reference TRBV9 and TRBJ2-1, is DSGVTQTPKHLITATGQRVTLRCSPRSGDLSVYWYQQSLDQGLQFLIQYYNGEERAKGNILERFSAQQFPDLHSELNLSSLELGDSALYFCASSGSGRNSYNEQFFGPGTRLTVL.

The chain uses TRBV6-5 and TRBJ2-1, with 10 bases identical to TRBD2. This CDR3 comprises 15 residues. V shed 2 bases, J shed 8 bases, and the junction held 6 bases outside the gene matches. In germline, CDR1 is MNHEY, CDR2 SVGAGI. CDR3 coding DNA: TGTGCCAGCAGTTACGTAGCGGGAGGTTTTTATGAGCAGTTCTTC. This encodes CASSYVAGGFYEQFF.

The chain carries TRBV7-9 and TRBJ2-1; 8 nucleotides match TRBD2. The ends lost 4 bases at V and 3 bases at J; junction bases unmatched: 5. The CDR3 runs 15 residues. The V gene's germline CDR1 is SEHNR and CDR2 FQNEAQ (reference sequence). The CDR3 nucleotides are TGTGCCAGCAGCTGGTTAGCGGGACTCTACAATGAGCAGTTCTTC. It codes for CASSWLAGLYNEQFF.

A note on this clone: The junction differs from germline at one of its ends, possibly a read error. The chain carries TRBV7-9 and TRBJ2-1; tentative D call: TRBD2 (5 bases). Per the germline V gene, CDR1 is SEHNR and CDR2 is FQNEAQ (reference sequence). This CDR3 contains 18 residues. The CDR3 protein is CSSSPRGVASAIYNEQFF. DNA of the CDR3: TGTTCCAGCAGCCCCAGAGGCGTAGCGAGCGCTATTTACAATGAGCAGTTCTTC.

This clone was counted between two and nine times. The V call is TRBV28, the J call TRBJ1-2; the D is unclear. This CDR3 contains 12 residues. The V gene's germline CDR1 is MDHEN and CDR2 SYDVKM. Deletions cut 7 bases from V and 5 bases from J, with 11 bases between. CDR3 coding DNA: TGTGCCAGCAATTTGGCAGAATATGGCTACACCTTC. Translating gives CASNLAEYGYTF.

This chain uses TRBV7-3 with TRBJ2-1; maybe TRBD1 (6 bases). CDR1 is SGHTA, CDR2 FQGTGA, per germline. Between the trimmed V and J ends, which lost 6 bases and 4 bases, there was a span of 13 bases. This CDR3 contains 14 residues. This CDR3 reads CASSYMGAYNEQFF. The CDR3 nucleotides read TGTGCCAGCAGTTATATGGGGGCATACAATGAGCAGTTCTTC.

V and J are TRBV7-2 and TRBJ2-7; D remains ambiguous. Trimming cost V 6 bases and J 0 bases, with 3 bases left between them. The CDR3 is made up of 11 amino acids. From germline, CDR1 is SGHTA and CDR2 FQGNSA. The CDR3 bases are TGTGCCAGCAGTCACTCCTACGAGCAGTACTTC. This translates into CASSHSYEQYF. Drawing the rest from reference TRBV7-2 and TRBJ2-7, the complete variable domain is GAGVSQSPSNKVTEKGKDVELRCDPISGHTALYWYRQSLGQGLEFLIYFQGNSAPDKSGLPSDRFSAERTGGSVSTLTIQRTQQEDSAVYLCASSHSYEQYFGPGTRLTVT.

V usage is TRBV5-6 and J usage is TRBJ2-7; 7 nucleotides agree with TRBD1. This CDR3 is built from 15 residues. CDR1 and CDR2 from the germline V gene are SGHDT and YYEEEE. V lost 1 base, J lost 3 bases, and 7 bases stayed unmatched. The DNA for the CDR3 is TGTGCCAGCAGCTTGTTGTCGGGACAGTTCTACGAGCAGTACTTC. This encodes CASSLLSGQFYEQYF.

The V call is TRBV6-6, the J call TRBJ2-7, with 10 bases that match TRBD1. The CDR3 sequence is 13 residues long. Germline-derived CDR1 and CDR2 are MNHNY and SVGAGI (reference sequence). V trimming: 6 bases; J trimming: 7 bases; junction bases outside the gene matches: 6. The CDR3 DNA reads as TGTGCCAGCAGGCCCGGGACAGGGGATGAGCAGTACTTC. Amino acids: CASRPGTGDEQYF.

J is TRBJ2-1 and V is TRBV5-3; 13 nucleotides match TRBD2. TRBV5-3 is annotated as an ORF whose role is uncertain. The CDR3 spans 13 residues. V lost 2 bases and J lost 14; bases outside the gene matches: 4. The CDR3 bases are TGTGCCAGAAGCTTAGGACTAGCGGGAGTTAAGTTCTTC. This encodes CARSLGLAGVKFF.

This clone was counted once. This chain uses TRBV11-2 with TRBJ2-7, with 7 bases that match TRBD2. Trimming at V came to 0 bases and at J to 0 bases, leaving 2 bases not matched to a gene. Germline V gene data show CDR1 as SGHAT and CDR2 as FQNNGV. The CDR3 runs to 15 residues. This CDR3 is CASSLEGGGSYEQYF. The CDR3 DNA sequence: TGTGCCAGCAGCTTAGAGGGCGGGGGCTCCTACGAGCAGTACTTC.

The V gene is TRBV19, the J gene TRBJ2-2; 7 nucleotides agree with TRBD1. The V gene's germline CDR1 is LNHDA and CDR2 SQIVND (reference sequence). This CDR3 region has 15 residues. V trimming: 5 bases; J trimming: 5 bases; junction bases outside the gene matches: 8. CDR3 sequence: CASSFTGTVTGELFF. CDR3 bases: TGTGCCAGTAGTTTCACCGGGACAGTAACCGGGGAGCTGTTTTTT.

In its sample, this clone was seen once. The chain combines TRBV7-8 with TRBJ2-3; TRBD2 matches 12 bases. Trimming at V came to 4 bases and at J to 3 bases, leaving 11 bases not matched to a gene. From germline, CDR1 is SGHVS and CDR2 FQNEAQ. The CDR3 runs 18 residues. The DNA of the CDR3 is TGTGCCAGCAGCTCCCCAATCGACCTAGCGGGGGGGACAGATACGCAGTATTTT. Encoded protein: CASSSPIDLAGGTDTQYF.

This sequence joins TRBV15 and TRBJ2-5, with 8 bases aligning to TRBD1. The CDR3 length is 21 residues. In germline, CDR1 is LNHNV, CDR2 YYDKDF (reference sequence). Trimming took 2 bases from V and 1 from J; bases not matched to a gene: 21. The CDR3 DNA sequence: TGTGCCACCAGCAGATCCCGAGGGTCGGGCGGGGCAGGGGGCCGCCAAGAGACCCAGTACTTC. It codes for CATSRSRGSGGAGGRQETQYF. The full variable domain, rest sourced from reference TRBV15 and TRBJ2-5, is DAMVIQNPRYQVTQFGKPVTLSCSQTLNHNVMYWYQQKSSQAPKLLFHYYDKDFNNEADTPDNFQSRRPNTSFCFLDIRSPGLGDTAMYLCATSRSRGSGGAGGRQETQYFGPGTRLLVL.

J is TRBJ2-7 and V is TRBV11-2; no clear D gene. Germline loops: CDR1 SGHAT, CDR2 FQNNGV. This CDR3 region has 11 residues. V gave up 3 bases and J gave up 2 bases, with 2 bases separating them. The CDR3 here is CASSFTYEQYF. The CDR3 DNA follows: TGTGCCAGCAGCTTTACCTACGAGCAGTACTTC.

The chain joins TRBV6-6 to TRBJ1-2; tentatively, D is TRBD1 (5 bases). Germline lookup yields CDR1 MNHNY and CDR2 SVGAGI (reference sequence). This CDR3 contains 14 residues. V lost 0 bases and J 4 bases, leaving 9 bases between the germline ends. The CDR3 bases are TGTGCCAGCAGTTACTCGGGGGGTGGCTATGGCTACACCTTC. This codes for CASSYSGGGYGYTF.

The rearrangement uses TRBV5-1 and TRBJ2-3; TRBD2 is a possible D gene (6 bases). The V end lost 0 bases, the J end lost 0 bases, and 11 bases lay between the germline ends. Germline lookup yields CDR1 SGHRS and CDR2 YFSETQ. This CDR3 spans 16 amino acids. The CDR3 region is CASSLGGTSSTDTQYF. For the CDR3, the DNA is TGCGCCAGCAGCTTGGGGGGGACTTCTAGCACAGATACGCAGTATTTT.

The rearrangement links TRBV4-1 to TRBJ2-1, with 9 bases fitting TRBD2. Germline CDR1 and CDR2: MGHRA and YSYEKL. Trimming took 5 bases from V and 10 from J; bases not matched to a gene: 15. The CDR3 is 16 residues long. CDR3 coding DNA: TGCGCCAGCAGCTCGGGGGGCGGGAGGGCCAAGAGGGAGCAGTTCTTC. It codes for CASSSGGGRAKREQFF.